This TCR beta chain was captured in a study of T cells in Graves' hyperthyroidism and ophthalmopathy. Authors of the study amplified TCR beta CDR3 regions from RNA transcripts. HTBI primers were the set used in a first-round RT-PCR of the TCR CDR3. Using its own MiXCR run on the multiplex PCR reads, TCRdb lists one record per CDR3 protein. The table records about 360,000 distinct CDR3 sequences, less than 15% of them present only once. Notes on the study in general: Ophthalmopathy was told apart from stable hyperthyroidism by a 13 V-J model.

This clonotype occurred many times. No antigen is known for it. CDR3 length: 15 residues. V lost 2 bases and J 0 bases, leaving 9 bases between the germline ends. The germline CDR1 and CDR2 sequences are SGDLS and YYNGEE. Clinical symptoms, serum thyroxine and TRAb, thyroid ultrasound and orbital computed tomography together formed the diagnostic basis. Sequencing input: blood. The rearrangement uses TRBV9 and TRBJ1-5, with D unclear. The source is a young woman with Graves' hyperthyroidism. CDR3: CASSVSGYSNQPQHF. The CDR3 nucleotides read TGTGCCAGCAGCGTTTCGGGCTATAGCAATCAGCCCCAGCATTTT.